A selection of T cell receptor beta chains follows, all from one sample in a study of cytotoxic CD8 clonotypes in ibrutinib-treated CLL. The table came from immunoSEQ multiplex PCR; TCRdb's copy has only in-frame clones and leaves some out. The sample holds some 65,000 clones, 57% seen once. This specimen was PBMCs, taken after 12 months of ibrutinib treatment. The receptors were gathered from a human donor with chronic lymphocytic leukemia. Each CDR3 is given with its conserved first and last residue. D genes are given only for firm matches. Part of the rows lack a size; the others show once, few, many or a class for expanded clones.

clone size	D gene	V gene	J gene	CDR3 DNA	CDR3 protein
.	TRBD1	TRBV29-1	TRBJ2-7	TGCAGCGTTGGAGACAGGGTCTCCTACGAGCAGTACTTC	CSVGDRVSYEQYF
.	.	TRBV15	TRBJ2-2	TGTGCCACCAGCACCTGGGACACCACGAACACCGGGGAGCTGTTTTTT	CATSTWDTTNTGELFF
.	.	TRBV7-9	TRBJ2-1	TGTGCCATGCCGGGGAAGCGGTCGAGCTCCTACAATGAGCAGTTCTTC	CAMPGKRSSSYNEQFF
.	.	TRBV5-1	TRBJ1-2	TGCGCCAGCAGCTTGGTCGGCAGGGAGGGGGGCTACACCTTC	CASSLVGREGGYTF
few	.	TRBV10-3	TRBJ1-1	TGTGCCATTCAACAAACCTTAGGAGGGAACACTGAAGCTTTCTTT	CAIQQTLGGNTEAFF
few	.	TRBV6-5	TRBJ2-2	TGTGCCAGCAGTTACGGAGTGAACACCGGGGAGCTGTTTTTT	CASSYGVNTGELFF
few	.	TRBV6-5	TRBJ2-7	TGTGCCAGCAGTGCCCAAGCCGGGACGTACGAGCAGTACTTC	CASSAQAGTYEQYF
.	.	TRBV21-1	TRBJ1-6	TGTGCCAGCAGCAAAGGGAAGATACTCGGAGGTTCACCCCTCCACTTT	CASSKGKILGGSPLHF
once	TRBD2	TRBV7-8	TRBJ2-3	TGTGCCAGCAGCTTAGCGCTCGTCATAGCGGGGACGCAGTATTTT	CASSLALVIAGTQYF
.	.	TRBV27	TRBJ2-7	TGTGCCAGCAGTTTAGGATCGGAGTACGAGCAGTACTTC	CASSLGSEYEQYF
.	TRBD1	TRBV19	TRBJ1-3	TGTGCCAGACAGACAGGGCAAGGGCGCTCTGGAAACACCATATATTTT	CARQTGQGRSGNTIYF
many	.	TRBV28	TRBJ1-5	TGTGCCAGCAGTAGAGCAGGGAGCAATCAGCCCCAGCATTTT	CASSRAGSNQPQHF
few	TRBD1	TRBV5-1	TRBJ2-4	TGCGCCAGCAGCTGGGACAACAGGGGAAACATTCAGTACTTC	CASSWDNRGNIQYF
.	.	TRBV18	TRBJ1-1	TGTGCCAGCTCCCTGGGTAAGGGAGGGAACACTGAAGCTTTCTTT	CASSLGKGGNTEAFF
.	TRBD1	TRBV5-1	TRBJ2-1	TGCGCCAGCAGCCTGGACAGGGGGCGCTTCAATGAGCAGTTCTTC	CASSLDRGRFNEQFF
.	.	TRBV7-2	TRBJ2-1	TGTGCCAGCAGCTTGTTCCCTTCGACGGGGAAAAACAATGAGCAGTTCTTC	CASSLFPSTGKNNEQFF
.	.	TRBV5-1	TRBJ1-2	TGCGCCAGCAGCCCGGGCTGGGGGGCTACTAACTATGGCTACACCTTC	CASSPGWGATNYGYTF
.	TRBD2	TRBV7-2	TRBJ2-7	TGTGCCAGCAGCCCGGGACTAGCGGGACGGCTTAGGGAGCAGTACTTC	CASSPGLAGRLREQYF
few	.	TRBV7-9	TRBJ1-1	TGTGCCAGCAGCTTGCGAGGAAGAGCTTTCTTT	CASSLRGRAFF
few	.	TRBV2	TRBJ1-1	TGTGCCAGCAATTGGGGGTACACTGAAGCTTTCTTT	CASNWGYTEAFF
.	.	TRBV27	TRBJ2-1	TGTGCCAGCAGTGGAGGACAGCTCACCTACAATGAGCAGTTCTTC	CASSGGQLTYNEQFF
.	TRBD1	TRBV5-1	TRBJ1-2	TGTGCCAGCAGCCCGACAGGGCCGGGGTATGGCTACACCTTC	CASSPTGPGYGYTF
.	.	TRBV5-6	TRBJ2-5	.	CASSFGSGAGETQYF